The TCR beta chain described here comes from a study of control samples from healthy donors and cancer patients. Sequenced by immunoSEQ multiplex PCR; TCRdb stores in-frame clones only, minus some. The profile shows approximately 72,000 clones, approximately 91% of them singletons. This CDR3 region has 17 residues. Per the germline V gene, CDR1 is MNHEY and CDR2 is SVGEGT. Between the trimmed V and J ends, which lost 0 bases and 3 bases, there was a span of 15 bases. The J gene is TRBJ1-5, the V gene TRBV6-2 or TRBV6-3; D may be TRBD1 (6 bases). Sample: blood. The receptor comes from a man aged 50-59 years in good health. The CDR3 reads CASSYSFGQPNNQPQHF. The DNA for the CDR3 is TGTGCCAGCAGTTACTCTTTTGGACAGCCAAACAATCAGCCCCAGCATTTT.